The sequence of this T cell receptor beta chain was determined in a study of human T cells and chemical hapten exposure. The time point was: patch test 1, 2 weeks after DPC sensitization. Described treatment: therapeutic diphenylcyclopropenone sensitization with weekly scalp DPC. Patients had alopecia, were aged 18 to 70, and were not pregnant. The starting material, unfractionated whole blood, was used for total RNA extraction. This clonotype was counted at least ten times. Single cDNA molecules in the library carried unique molecular identifiers attached during preparation. As handled by the study authors: Sample TCR totals centred on a median of around 93,000, ranging roughly 23,224 to 700,000. Each CDR3 protein gets one entry after TCRdb re-called the RACE reads with MiXCR. V and J calls and clone size were set by TCRdb, not the authors. The profile covers roughly 86,000 distinct CDR3 sequences, with under 12% appearing a single time and around 2.2% taken by the ten largest.

Germline CDR1 reads LGHDT; CDR2 reads YNNKEL (reference sequence). Between the trimmed V and J ends, which lost 10 bases and 7 bases, there was a span of 13 bases. The CDR3 length is 12 residues. The gene calls are TRBV3-1 and TRBJ1-4; unclear D gene. The source was whole blood, collected in connection with sensitization to the hapten diphenylcyclopropenone (DPC). This receptor was obtained from a man aged 40-55 years with alopecia areata. Some clones in this sample may be carry-over from other donors' samples. The CDR3 loop is CATGEAGEKLFF. CDR3 sequence (DNA): TGTGCCACCGGAGAGGCTGGTGAAAAACTGTTTTTT.